The clone carrying this TCR beta chain was seen more than once but under ten times. Antigen specificity is unknown. TCRdb itself ran the 5' RACE reads through MiXCR, one entry per CDR3 protein. The data hold hundreds of thousands of distinct CDR3 sequences, with under 25% observed a single time. Germline V lookup: CDR1 KGHSH, CDR2 LQKENI. The CDR3 loop spans 14 amino acids. V lost 0 bases and J lost 6, with 11 bases in between. This sample was taken from a study of T cells after yellow fever vaccination. General study points: There was a small share of clonotypes that showed up in both the CD4 and CD8 compartments. Re-detected after boosting: most primary clones, almost 98% of CD4 and 80% to 90% of CD8.

The chain combines TRBV18 with TRBJ2-5, with D unresolved. The clonotype originates from a man aged 30 to 39 who received the YFV17D yellow fever vaccine. The material was PBMCs, obtained 15 days after the yellow fever booster vaccination. The CDR3 DNA reads TGTGCCAGCTCACCACCTTCCGGTTGGAAGACCCAGTACTTC. Translation gives CASSPPSGWKTQYF.